A selection of T cell receptor beta chains follows, all from one sample in a study of memory CD4+ T cells and cytomegalovirus serostatus. Repertoires were generated with immunoSEQ multiplex PCR, while TCRdb's copy carries only in-frame clones and drops some. The profile shows around 60,000 clones, around 82% of them singletons. The specimen was memory CD4+ T cells from blood. The source of these receptors is an adult in good health and CMV-seronegative. Some clones in this sample may be carry-over from other donors' samples. Both conserved end residues are part of each CDR3. Fields, in order: V gene, J gene, clone size, D gene, CDR3 DNA, CDR3 protein. A D gene is named only where the DNA matches it firmly. Clone size is stated in some rows and not others, as once, few, many or a class when expanded.

v_gene: TRBV2
j_gene: TRBJ1-5
abundance: once
d_gene: .
CDR3nt: TGTGCCAGCAAACTACCGGCGGCCGGTCAGCCCCAGCATTTT
CDR3aa: CASKLPAAGQPQHF

v_gene: TRBV10-3
j_gene: TRBJ2-5
abundance: .
d_gene: .
CDR3nt: TGTGCCATCAGTGCGCGGGCGGAGATGGGACAAGAGACCCAGTACTTC
CDR3aa: CAISARAEMGQETQYF

v_gene: TRBV6-5
j_gene: TRBJ2-7
abundance: .
d_gene: .
CDR3nt: TGTGCCAGCAGAAAGACGAACTACGAGCAGTACTTC
CDR3aa: CASRKTNYEQYF

v_gene: TRBV11-1
j_gene: TRBJ2-2
abundance: .
d_gene: .
CDR3nt: TGTGCCAGCAGCCTATTGTCTACAGGCACCGGGGAGCTGTTTTTT
CDR3aa: CASSLLSTGTGELFF

v_gene: TRBV5-8
j_gene: TRBJ2-1
abundance: once
d_gene: TRBD2
CDR3nt: TGTGCCAGCAGCTTGATACTAGCGGGAGGAAATGAGCAGTTCTTC
CDR3aa: CASSLILAGGNEQFF

v_gene: TRBV4-2
j_gene: TRBJ1-1
abundance: few
d_gene: .
CDR3nt: TGTGCCAGCAGCCCGTCGGGGGGCCAGGACACTGAAGCTTTCTTT
CDR3aa: CASSPSGGQDTEAFF

v_gene: TRBV28
j_gene: TRBJ1-1
abundance: few
d_gene: .
CDR3nt: TGTGCCACCCTCACGGAAGCTTTCTTT
CDR3aa: CATLTEAFF

v_gene: TRBV2
j_gene: TRBJ1-5
abundance: .
d_gene: TRBD1
CDR3nt: TGTGCCAGCAGTGATCCCTCGACAGGGGGCACTAATCAGCCCCAGCATTTT
CDR3aa: CASSDPSTGGTNQPQHF

v_gene: TRBV5-1
j_gene: TRBJ2-1
abundance: .
d_gene: .
CDR3nt: TGCGCCAGCAGCTTGGTACTATCCCCCAATGAGCAGTTCTTC
CDR3aa: CASSLVLSPNEQFF

v_gene: TRBV29-1
j_gene: TRBJ2-4
abundance: .
d_gene: TRBD2
CDR3nt: TGCAGCGGATCTAGCGGGAGTTTTAGGGACATTCAGTACTTC
CDR3aa: CSGSSGSFRDIQYF

v_gene: TRBV7-2
j_gene: TRBJ2-4
abundance: .
d_gene: TRBD1
CDR3nt: TGTGCCAGCGTGACAGGGAGCCAAAACATTCAGTACTTC
CDR3aa: CASVTGSQNIQYF

v_gene: TRBV28
j_gene: TRBJ1-2
abundance: .
d_gene: .
CDR3nt: TGTGCCAGCAGTATCCCACAGGGCTATGGCTACACCTTC
CDR3aa: CASSIPQGYGYTF

v_gene: TRBV19
j_gene: TRBJ1-6
abundance: .
d_gene: TRBD1
CDR3nt: TGTGCCAGTACTCAAGGACAGGGACGGGTTTCACCCCTCCACTTT
CDR3aa: CASTQGQGRVSPLHF

v_gene: TRBV28
j_gene: TRBJ1-1
abundance: .
d_gene: .
CDR3nt: TGTGCCAGCAGATTAGGCACTGAAGCTTTCTTT
CDR3aa: CASRLGTEAFF

v_gene: TRBV4-1
j_gene: TRBJ1-6
abundance: .
d_gene: TRBD1
CDR3nt: TGCGCCAGCGCCGCAATCGGGACAGGGTCCTCACCCCTCCACTTT
CDR3aa: CASAAIGTGSSPLHF

v_gene: TRBV7-9
j_gene: TRBJ1-1
abundance: .
d_gene: .
CDR3nt: TGTGCCAGCAGTTTAGGGGGAAAAGCTTTCTTT
CDR3aa: CASSLGGKAFF

v_gene: TRBV29-1
j_gene: TRBJ1-1
abundance: few
d_gene: .
CDR3nt: TGCAGCGTAACACAGAGGAACACTGAAGCTTTCTTT
CDR3aa: CSVTQRNTEAFF

v_gene: TRBV19
j_gene: TRBJ2-2
abundance: .
d_gene: TRBD1
CDR3nt: TGTGCCAGTAGTCCTCGGACAGGATCGAACGGGGAGCTGTTTTTT
CDR3aa: CASSPRTGSNGELFF

v_gene: TRBV10-3
j_gene: TRBJ1-3
abundance: .
d_gene: .
CDR3nt: TGTGCCATCAGTCGGACCCAGGAGGGAAACACCATATATTTT
CDR3aa: CAISRTQEGNTIYF

v_gene: TRBV7-2
j_gene: TRBJ2-5
abundance: once
d_gene: .
CDR3nt: TGTGCCAGCAGCTTATCCCGGGCGGGGGAGACCCAGTACTTC
CDR3aa: CASSLSRAGETQYF

v_gene: TRBV15
j_gene: TRBJ1-5
abundance: .
d_gene: TRBD1
CDR3nt: TGTGCCACCAGCAGAGCGGTTACAGGGGGGAGAGATCAGCCCCAGCATTTT
CDR3aa: CATSRAVTGGRDQPQHF

v_gene: TRBV5-1
j_gene: TRBJ2-2
abundance: .
d_gene: .
CDR3nt: TGCGCCAGCAGCTTGGGAGGGTTGGACACCGGGGAGCTGTTTTTT
CDR3aa: CASSLGGLDTGELFF

v_gene: TRBV5-1
j_gene: TRBJ1-2
abundance: .
d_gene: TRBD1
CDR3nt: TGCGCCAGCAGCGCGGGACAGGGAAACTATGGCTACACCTTC
CDR3aa: CASSAGQGNYGYTF